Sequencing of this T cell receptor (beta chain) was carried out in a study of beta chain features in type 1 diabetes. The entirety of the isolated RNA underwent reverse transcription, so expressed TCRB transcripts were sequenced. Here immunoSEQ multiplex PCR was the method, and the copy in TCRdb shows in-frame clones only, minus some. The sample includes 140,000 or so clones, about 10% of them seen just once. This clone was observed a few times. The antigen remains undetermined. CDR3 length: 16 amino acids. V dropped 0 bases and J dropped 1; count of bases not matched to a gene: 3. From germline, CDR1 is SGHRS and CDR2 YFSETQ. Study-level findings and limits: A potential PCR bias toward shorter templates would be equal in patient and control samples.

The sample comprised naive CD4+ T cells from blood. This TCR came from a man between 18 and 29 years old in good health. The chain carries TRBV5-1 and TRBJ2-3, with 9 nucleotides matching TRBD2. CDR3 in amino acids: CASSLGWTSGTDTQYF. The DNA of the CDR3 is TGCGCCAGCAGCTTGGGGTGGACTAGCGGCACAGATACGCAGTATTTT.